What follows are 4 T cell receptor beta chains derived from one specimen sequenced in a study of T cells in Graves' hyperthyroidism and ophthalmopathy. Amplification targeted TCR beta CDR3 regions from RNA transcripts. First-round RT-PCR targeting the TCR CDR3 was performed with the HTBI primer set. From the multiplex PCR reads, TCRdb called clonotypes with MiXCR, one entry per CDR3 protein. The data contain approximately 620,000 distinct CDR3 sequences, approximately 14% of them singletons. The sequencing input was blood. These receptors originate from a woman aged 25-40 years with Graves' hyperthyroidism that later progressed to Graves' ophthalmopathy.

This clonotype was seen at least ten times. The chain couples TRBV11-1 to TRBJ2-5; 7 bases are shared with TRBD2. CDR3 length: 14 residues. Germline V lookup: CDR1 SGHAT, CDR2 FQDESV (reference sequence). Trimming took 4 bases from V and 4 from J; bases not matched to a gene: 6. The CDR3: CASSSLIAGETQYF. The CDR3 coding sequence is TGTGCCAGCAGCTCGCTCATAGCGGGAGAGACCCAGTACTTC.

This chain uses TRBV20-1 with TRBJ1-2; D ambiguous. Trimming took 2 bases from V and 7 from J, leaving 14 bases between them. The CDR3 is made up of 13 amino acids. CDR1 is DFQATT, CDR2 SNEGSKA, per germline (reference sequence). The CDR3 sequence: CSARNGNDAGYTF. CDR3 in DNA: TGCAGTGCTAGAAATGGGAACGACGCTGGCTACACCTTC.

CDR3 amino acids: CASGLVPRQLNTIYF. DNA for the CDR3: TGTGCTAGTGGTTTGGTACCGCGACAGTTAAACACCATATATTTT. This chain uses TRBV12-5 with TRBJ1-3; tentative D call: TRBD1 (5 bases). This CDR3 spans 15 amino acids. V dropped 0 bases and J dropped 6 bases, with 12 bases sitting between them. Germline V CDR1 and CDR2: LGHNT, FRNRAP.

The chain employs TRBV4-3 and TRBJ1-2, with 9 bases identical to TRBD1. Germline trimming cut 4 bases from V and 5 bases from J; bases unmatched to any gene: 17. CDR3 size: 18 residues. The germline V gene has CDR1 LGHNA and CDR2 YSLEER. The CDR3 DNA is TGCGCCAGCAGCCTCTCGGAGGATAGGGACAGGGAACCTTATGGCTACACCTTC. This gives the protein CASSLSEDRDREPYGYTF.